The rows below give T cell receptor beta chains drawn from one sample of a study of identical twins. TCRdb itself ran the 5' RACE reads through MiXCR, one entry per CDR3 protein. Of under 400,000 distinct CDR3 sequences listed, about 9% are singletons. The material sequenced was naive T cells sorted from blood. These receptors originate from a woman in her forties or fifties in good health. The CDR3 runs from the conserved cysteine through the conserved F or W. The order of the fields is J gene, V gene, D gene, clone size, CDR3 DNA, CDR3 protein. D genes are given only for firm matches. The listing skips clone size in some rows; elsewhere it reads once, few, many or a size class.

>TRBJ2-1|TRBV4-1|NA|many
TGCGCCAGCAGCCATCCGGGTAGTGATGAGCAGTTCTTC
CASSHPGSDEQFF
>TRBJ2-3|TRBV4-1|NA|NA
TGCGCCAGCAGCCAAGCTGACGGGAGACCCAACGCAGATACGCAGTATTTT
CASSQADGRPNADTQYF
>TRBJ2-5|TRBV7-9|NA|many
TGTGCCAGCACCCCTAACGGGAATCTGGGGCAAGAGACCCAGTACTTC
CASTPNGNLGQETQYF
>TRBJ2-7|TRBV12-3/TRBV12-4|TRBD2|many
TGTGCCAGCAGTTTAGCCGGGACTAGTTGGGCCTACGAGCAGTACTTC
CASSLAGTSWAYEQYF
>TRBJ2-2|TRBV20-1|NA|NA
TGCAGTGCTAGGCGGGGACGCCCGTCCGGGGAGCTGTTTTTT
CSARRGRPSGELFF
>TRBJ2-3|TRBV7-9|TRBD2|NA
TGTGCCAGCAGCTTCCTTGGCGGGAGGATAACTAGCACAGATACGCAGTATTTT
CASSFLGGRITSTDTQYF
>TRBJ2-1|TRBV24-1|NA|few
TGTGCCACCAGTGACCGGACAGCTTTGAATGAGCAGTTCTTC
CATSDRTALNEQFF
>TRBJ1-4|TRBV6-1|TRBD1|few
TGTGCCAGCAGCGACACAGGGGCGAGGGAAAAACTGTTTTTT
CASSDTGAREKLFF
>TRBJ2-4|TRBV12-3/TRBV12-4|NA|many
TGTGCCAGCAGTTTCGGAGGGGGCAACATTCAGTACTTC
CASSFGGGNIQYF
>TRBJ2-1|TRBV19|TRBD2|NA
TGTGCCATCGCGCTAGCGGGAGCGAACAATGAGCAGTTCTTC
CAIALAGANNEQFF
>TRBJ2-7|TRBV5-1|TRBD1|NA
TGCGCCAGCAGCTTGGCGGGACAGATAAACCAGTACTTC
CASSLAGQINQYF
>TRBJ1-5|TRBV27|NA|NA
TGTGCCAGCAGTCCTACATATAGCAATCAGCCCCAGCATTTT
CASSPTYSNQPQHF
>TRBJ2-5|TRBV4-1|TRBD1|NA
TGCGCCAGCAAAAAAACAGGGGGCCAAGGGACCCAGTACTTC
CASKKTGGQGTQYF
>TRBJ2-7|TRBV12-3/TRBV12-4|NA|NA
TGTGCCAGCAGTTCAGCGCTGTCCTACGAGCAGTACTTC
CASSSALSYEQYF
>TRBJ1-2|TRBV29-1|NA|few
TGCAGCGTTTATCGGGACCGCGCTAACTATGGCTACACCTTC
CSVYRDRANYGYTF
>TRBJ2-4|TRBV12-3/TRBV12-4|TRBD1|NA
TGTGCCAGCAGTTTAGGGGACAGGGGGAACATTCAGTACTTC
CASSLGDRGNIQYF
>TRBJ2-6|TRBV5-6|NA|few
TGTGCCAGCAGCTTGTTGCGGGGAGCTGGGGCCAACGTCCTGACTTTC
CASSLLRGAGANVLTF
>TRBJ1-1|TRBV27|NA|few
TGTGCCAGCTGCCTCCTCGGAATGAACACTGAAGCTTTCTTT
CASCLLGMNTEAFF
>TRBJ2-6|TRBV7-2|TRBD2|few
TGTGCCAGCAGCTCCGTCGGTCTAAGCGGGAGGATCGGGGCCAACGTCCTGACTTTC
CASSSVGLSGRIGANVLTF
>TRBJ2-5|TRBV6-6|TRBD2|many
TGTGCCAGCAGTTACCCGGTACTAGCGGGAGTCCAAGAGACCCAGTACTTC
CASSYPVLAGVQETQYF
>TRBJ1-1|TRBV29-1|NA|many
TGCAGCGTGGGGGGAGGAAACACTGAAGCTTTCTTT
CSVGGGNTEAFF
>TRBJ2-5|TRBV5-1|NA|many
TGCGCCAGCAGCTCAATCGGACTAGGGGGGGAGACCCAGTACTTC
CASSSIGLGGETQYF
>TRBJ2-1|TRBV24-1|NA|NA
TGTGCCACCAGTGGTTTAGGAGGGAGACCCTCCTACAATGAGCAGTTCTTC
CATSGLGGRPSYNEQFF
>TRBJ2-3|TRBV27|TRBD2|NA
TGTGCCAGCAGTTTATCAGGGAGGGTTAGCACAGATACGCAGTATTTT
CASSLSGRVSTDTQYF
>TRBJ2-4|TRBV2|NA|few
TGTGCCAGCAGTGATTCCGAGCTAGCCAAAAACATTCAGTACTTC
CASSDSELAKNIQYF
>TRBJ1-1|TRBV5-1|NA|many
TGCGCCAGCAGCTTCAGGCAGGTTGAGACTGAAGCTTTCTTT
CASSFRQVETEAFF
>TRBJ2-3|TRBV5-1|NA|few
TGCGCCAGCAGCTTGAAGGGGTTTCCAGATACGCAGTATTTT
CASSLKGFPDTQYF